Presented here are 27 T cell receptor beta chains from one specimen sequenced in a study of control samples from healthy donors and cancer patients. The table came from immunoSEQ multiplex PCR; TCRdb's copy has only in-frame clones and leaves some out. The sample has more than 85,000 clones, over 75% seen once; the top ten hold around 3.9%. What was sequenced was PBMCs. All receptors derive from a woman aged 60 to 75 with lung cancer.

A note on this clone: Other DNA sequences in this specimen translate into the identical CDR3. The chain joins TRBV7-3 to TRBJ1-2; maybe TRBD1 (6 bases). Trimming shortened V by 5 bases and J by 2 bases, and 9 bases separated the two germline ends. This CDR3 spans 13 amino acids. Germline CDR1 and CDR2: SGHTA and FQGTGA. The CDR3 sequence: CASSPDRNYGYTF. CDR3 nucleotide sequence: TGTGCCAGCAGCCCCGACAGGAACTATGGCTACACCTTC.

The V call is TRBV5-1, the J call TRBJ2-5; 9 bases fit TRBD2. Germline CDR1 reads SGHRS; CDR2 reads YFSETQ. V lost 0 bases to trimming and J lost 3 bases; unmatched junction nucleotides: 6. The CDR3 covers 16 residues. This chain's CDR3 is CASSLEASGGKETQYF. The CDR3 DNA reads as TGCGCCAGCAGCTTGGAGGCCAGCGGGGGGAAAGAGACCCAGTACTTC.

V and J are TRBV12-3 or TRBV12-4 and TRBJ2-7; 7 nucleotides agree with TRBD1. The CDR3 has 12 residues. Germline trimming cut 10 bases from V and 2 bases from J; bases unmatched to any gene: 5. CDR3 bases: TGTGCCATCCGAACAGGGGCCTACGAGCAGTACTTC. This encodes CAIRTGAYEQYF.

The chain uses TRBV7-9 and TRBJ1-1, with a tentative D call TRBD1 (6 bases). With 1 base removed from V and 0 bases from J, the gap between germline ends came to 15 bases. The CDR3 spans 17 residues. Germline values: CDR1 SEHNR, CDR2 FQNEAQ (reference sequence). CDR3 nucleotides: TGTGCCAGCAGCTTAGGCCTGGGGGCAGACTTGAACACTGAAGCTTTCTTT. Protein: CASSLGLGADLNTEAFF.

CDR3 loop: CASSTTSANTEAFF. CDR3 DNA: TGTGCCAGTAGTACCACAAGCGCGAACACTGAAGCTTTCTTT. The chain joins TRBV19 to TRBJ1-1; D gene ambiguous. The CDR3 sequence is 14 residues long. Trimming cost V 4 bases and J 1 base, with 10 bases left between them. Germline CDR1 reads LNHDA; CDR2 reads SQIVND (reference sequence).

The V and J genes are TRBV9 and TRBJ1-1; 9 bases agree with TRBD1. Germline CDR1 SGDLS, CDR2 YYNGEE. Trimming took 4 bases from V and 3 from J; bases not matched to a gene: 4. This CDR3 contains 14 residues. The CDR3 here is CASSSGQGYTEAFF. CDR3 coding DNA: TGTGCCAGCAGCTCAGGACAGGGGTACACTGAAGCTTTCTTT. Together with reference TRBV9 and TRBJ1-1, the CDR3 gives the full variable domain: DSGVTQTPKHLITATGQRVTLRCSPRSGDLSVYWYQQSLDQGLQFLIQYYNGEERAKGNILERFSAQQFPDLHSELNLSSLELGDSALYFCASSSGQGYTEAFFGQGTRLTVV.

The CDR3 DNA sequence: TGCGCCAGCAGCTTGGGGGGACCTAACTCCTACGAGCAGTACTTC. Amino acids: CASSLGGPNSYEQYF. The chain employs TRBV5-1 and TRBJ2-7; D might be TRBD1 or TRBD2, each matching 5 bases. The V end was cut by 0 bases, the J end by 0 bases, with 10 bases between. The length of the CDR3 is 15 residues. Germline CDR1 is SGHRS and CDR2 is YFSETQ.

This chain connects TRBV5-5 to TRBJ1-1; D is ambiguous. V gave up 4 bases and J gave up 3 bases, with 7 bases separating them. Germline V gives CDR1 SGHKS, CDR2 YYEKEE (reference sequence). This CDR3 is 12 amino acids long. CDR3 protein: CASSPPDTEAFF. The CDR3 DNA sequence: TGTGCCAGCAGCCCACCTGACACTGAAGCTTTCTTT.

This clone was seen once. Other DNA variants within this sample encode the same CDR3. This chain links TRBV19 with TRBJ1-5; maybe TRBD1 (5 bases). The V end lost 2 bases, the J end lost 0 bases, and 8 bases lay between the germline ends. Germline CDR1 and CDR2: LNHDA and SQIVND (reference sequence). This CDR3 contains 15 residues. CDR3 amino acids: CASSIYGGSNQPQHF. The CDR3 region has the DNA TGTGCCAGTAGTATATACGGGGGTAGCAATCAGCCCCAGCATTTT.

The rearrangement uses TRBV4-2 and TRBJ2-7; no clear D gene. This CDR3 contains 16 residues. The germline V gene encodes CDR1 LGHNA and CDR2 YNFKEQ. Trimming removed 1 base at V and 0 bases at J, with 13 bases between. The CDR3 loop reads CASSQVPGTSSYEQYF. CDR3 bases: TGTGCCAGCAGCCAAGTTCCAGGAACGAGCTCCTACGAGCAGTACTTC.

The V gene is TRBV15, the J gene TRBJ2-1; D gene unclear. Trimming took 0 bases from V and 7 from J, leaving 7 bases between them. Per germline, CDR1 LNHNV and CDR2 YYDKDF (reference sequence). This CDR3 has 13 residues. The DNA for the CDR3 is TGTGCCACCAGCAGAGATAGAGGTAATGAGCAGTTCTTC. It encodes CATSRDRGNEQFF.

The CDR3 is CASSWTGDTGELFF. The CDR3 nucleotides read TGTGCCAGCAGCTGGACAGGGGACACCGGGGAGCTGTTTTTT. The V and J genes are TRBV5-5 and TRBJ2-2; TRBD1 aligns across 9 bases. CDR1 and CDR2 (germline): SGHKS, YYEKEE (reference sequence). This CDR3 has 14 residues. J gave up 3 bases and V 3 bases, and 0 bases lay outside the gene matches.

The J gene is TRBJ1-2, the V gene TRBV6-2 or TRBV6-3; a weak D match, TRBD1 (6 bases). Germline values: CDR1 MNHEY, CDR2 SVGEGT. Deletions cut 6 bases from V and 4 bases from J, with 18 bases between. The CDR3 totals 15 residues. The chain's CDR3 is CASSNRDTLGYGYTF. The DNA for the CDR3 is TGTGCCAGCAGCAACCGGGACACCCTTGGCTATGGCTACACCTTC.

This clone was counted a few times. At the DNA level, this CDR3 is encoded by other sequences in the same sample as well. J is TRBJ2-5 and V is TRBV9; no clear D. Trimming removed 2 bases at V and 2 bases at J, with 7 bases between. The CDR3 length is 13 residues. Germline CDR1 reads SGDLS; CDR2 reads YYNGEE. The CDR3 region has the DNA TGTGCCAGCAGCGTTTCGACTCAAGAGACCCAGTACTTC. It is translated as CASSVSTQETQYF.

The rearrangement uses TRBV6-2 or TRBV6-3 and TRBJ1-2; TRBD1 agrees at 7 bases. Losses at the gene ends were 6 bases for V and 6 bases for J; bases not matched to a gene: 7. CDR3 length: 13 amino acids. Germline V gene sequence: CDR1 MNHEY, CDR2 SVGEGT. The CDR3 DNA is TGTGCCAGCAGACCTGACAGGGTCAATGGCTACACCTTC. It encodes CASRPDRVNGYTF.

In DNA, the CDR3 is TGTGCCAGTAGTCAAACAGGGGACAGTGAAAAACTGTTTTTT. Translating gives CASSQTGDSEKLFF. This chain joins TRBV19 and TRBJ1-4, with 7 bases fitting TRBD1. J was trimmed by 7 bases and V by 5 bases; bases with no gene match: 7. CDR1 and CDR2 from the germline V gene are LNHDA and SQIVND (reference sequence). The CDR3 sequence is 14 residues long.

V usage is TRBV6-1 and J usage is TRBJ1-2, with D tentatively TRBD1 (6 bases). Germline V gene lookup returns CDR1 MNHNS and CDR2 SASEGT. The CDR3 is 15 amino acids. V shed 3 bases and J shed 1 base, with 12 bases lying between them. In DNA, the CDR3 is TGTGCCAGCAGTGACCTTAGGACAGTTAACTATGGCTACACCTTC. This encodes CASSDLRTVNYGYTF.

This rearrangement joins TRBV11-3 to TRBJ1-1; D is possibly TRBD1 (6 bases). The CDR3 has 12 residues. Germline CDR1 is SGHNT and CDR2 is YENEEA. Deletions cut 4 bases from V and 8 bases from J, with 11 bases between. DNA for the CDR3: TGTGCCAGCAGCTCGGACAGTAACGAAGCTTTCTTT. Its protein product is CASSSDSNEAFF.

The chain is built from TRBV7-6 and TRBJ2-7, with D uncertain. Trimming stripped 1 base from V and 0 bases from J, with 16 bases between. Germline V CDR1 and CDR2: SGHVS, FNYEAQ. CDR3 length: 17 residues. CDR3 residues: CASSLGTTSRLSYEQYF. The CDR3 DNA reads as TGTGCCAGCAGCTTAGGTACCACCTCTCGGCTCTCCTACGAGCAGTACTTC.

This chain joins TRBV3-1 (or the pseudogene TRBV3-2) and TRBJ1-2; 7 bases align to TRBD1. With 6 bases clipped from V and 5 bases from J, the junction kept 6 bases outside the gene matches. CDR1 is LGHDT and CDR2 is YNNKEL in the germline V gene (reference sequence). The CDR3 loop spans 13 amino acids. The CDR3 region is CASRPARGYGYTF. As DNA, the CDR3 is TGTGCCAGCAGGCCAGCCAGGGGGTATGGCTACACCTTC.

The chain links TRBV9 to TRBJ2-2; either TRBD1 or TRBD2 may supply D (5 bases each). V lost 5 bases and J 5 bases, leaving 13 bases between the germline ends. CDR3 length: 14 residues. Germline lookup yields CDR1 SGDLS and CDR2 YYNGEE. The CDR3 sequence: CASRRGDGTGELFF. The CDR3 DNA reads TGTGCCAGCAGGAGGGGAGACGGGACCGGGGAGCTGTTTTTT.

The CDR3: CASSLDGNSGNTIYF. CDR3 nucleotides: TGTGCCAGCAGCTTAGATGGAAACTCTGGAAACACCATATATTTT. The rearrangement joins TRBV7-2 to TRBJ1-3; D is unclear. V was shortened by 1 base and J by 0 bases, with 7 bases between the two germline ends. The CDR3 spans 15 residues. CDR1 is SGHTA, CDR2 FQGNSA, per germline.

The chain has TRBV13 and TRBJ1-1; TRBD1 agrees at 7 bases. Germline CDR1 is PRHDT and CDR2 is FYEKMQ (reference sequence). CDR3 size: 15 residues. Losses at the gene ends were 5 bases for V and 5 bases for J; bases not matched to a gene: 11. The CDR3 nucleotides read TGTGCCAGCAGCCCCTCAGGGGGTGGCGGGACTGAAGCTTTCTTT. Residues: CASSPSGGGGTEAFF. Combining the CDR3 with reference TRBV13 and TRBJ1-1 gives the whole variable domain AAGVIQSPRHLIKEKRETATLKCYPIPRHDTVYWYQQGPGQDPQFLISFYEKMQSDKGSIPDRFSAQQFSDYHSELNMSSLELGDSALYFCASSPSGGGGTEAFFGQGTRLTVV.

The chain combines TRBV6-5 with TRBJ1-2; D gene unclear. Deletions cut 2 bases from V and 0 bases from J, with 13 bases between. The germline CDR1 and CDR2 sequences are MNHEY and SVGAGI. The CDR3 length is 16 residues. CDR3 nucleotide sequence: TGTGCCAGCAGTTACACTCGACGGGCCCCTAACTATGGCTACACCTTC. It yields the protein CASSYTRRAPNYGYTF.

The gene calls are TRBV9 and TRBJ2-1; no firm D call. This CDR3 region has 15 residues. From germline, CDR1 is SGDLS and CDR2 YYNGEE. Trimming took off 0 bases at V and 0 bases at J, with 7 bases between the two ends. The DNA of the CDR3 is TGTGCCAGCAGCGTAGGGGGTATCTCCTACAATGAGCAGTTCTTC. This translates into CASSVGGISYNEQFF.

V usage is TRBV29-1 and J usage is TRBJ2-6; D is possibly TRBD1 or TRBD2 (7 bases each). The CDR3 is 17 amino acids. Trimming took off 5 bases at V and 0 bases at J, with 17 bases between the two ends. Germline values: CDR1 SQVTM, CDR2 ANQGSEA. CDR3 protein: CSVSGGDSDSGANVLTF. CDR3 nucleotide sequence: TGCAGCGTTTCTGGGGGGGACAGCGACTCTGGGGCCAACGTCCTGACTTTC.

This chain connects TRBV5-1 to TRBJ2-1; D is ambiguous. V was shortened by 4 bases and J by 5 bases, with 16 bases between the two germline ends. The CDR3 is made up of 15 amino acids. Germline assignment: CDR1 SGHRS and CDR2 YFSETQ. The CDR3 DNA reads TGCGCCAGCAGCCAACCTCGGGCAGGAAACAATGAGCAGTTCTTC. It encodes CASSQPRAGNNEQFF.